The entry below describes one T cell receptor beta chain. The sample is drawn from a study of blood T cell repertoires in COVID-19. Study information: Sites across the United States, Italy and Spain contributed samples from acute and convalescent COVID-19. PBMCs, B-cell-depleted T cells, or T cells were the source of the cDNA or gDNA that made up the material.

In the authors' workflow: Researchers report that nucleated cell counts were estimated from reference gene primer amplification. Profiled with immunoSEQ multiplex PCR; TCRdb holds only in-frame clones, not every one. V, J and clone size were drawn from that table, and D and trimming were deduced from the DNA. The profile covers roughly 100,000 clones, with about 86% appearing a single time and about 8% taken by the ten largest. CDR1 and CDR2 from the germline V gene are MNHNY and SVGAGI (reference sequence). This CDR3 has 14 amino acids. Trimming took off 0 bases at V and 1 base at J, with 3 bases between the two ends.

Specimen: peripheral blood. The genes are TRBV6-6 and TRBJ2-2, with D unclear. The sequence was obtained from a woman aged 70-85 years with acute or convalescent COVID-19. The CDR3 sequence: CASSYSQNTGELFF. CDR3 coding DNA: TGTGCCAGCAGTTACTCCCAGAACACCGGGGAGCTGTTTTTT.